A selection of T cell receptor beta chains follows, all from one sample in a study of blood T cells in healthy people across ages. TCRdb passed the 5' RACE reads through MiXCR, listing each CDR3 protein once. The table includes about 1,400,000 distinct CDR3 sequences, 42% detected once. What was sequenced was blood. These receptors were taken from a woman in her late teens or twenties in good health. Each CDR3 is given with its conserved first and last residue. D genes are given only for firm matches. The size of a clone is reported for some rows only, either as once, few or many, or as a class for expanded clones.

few	17	TRBJ2-1	TRBD2	TRBV12-3/TRBV12-4	TGTGCCAGCAGTTTAACGTGGGGGGGGGGCTCCTACAATGAGCAGTTCTTC	CASSLTWGGGSYNEQFF
few	14	TRBJ1-1	TRBD1	TRBV5-1	TGCGCCAGCAGCTTGACCGGGACAGGGATTGAAGCTTTCTTT	CASSLTGTGIEAFF
few	14	TRBJ1-4	.	TRBV20-1	TGCAGTGCTCCGGACGTGGGCCGCGGGGAAAAACTGTTTTTT	CSAPDVGRGEKLFF
few	12	TRBJ2-3	.	TRBV5-6	TGTGCCAGCAGATCCGGAGTGGATACGCAGTATTTT	CASRSGVDTQYF
many	14	TRBJ2-7	.	TRBV7-2	TGTGCCAGCAGCCCCGAGTCAGGGAACTACGAGCAGTACTTC	CASSPESGNYEQYF
few	14	TRBJ1-5	.	TRBV27	TGTGCCAGCAGTTTGGGGCCGGGTTATGTATCCCAGCATTTT	CASSLGPGYVSQHF
.	13	TRBJ2-7	.	TRBV20-1	TGCAGTGCTTTGGACATTCCGTCCTACGAGCAGTACTTC	CSALDIPSYEQYF
.	15	TRBJ2-5	.	TRBV6-6	TGTGCCAGCAGTTACGCGAGCGCCGGTTACAATGAGCAGTACTTC	CASSYASAGYNEQYF
few	16	TRBJ2-1	.	TRBV28	TGTGCCAGTCTCCCAAGGGGGAAGGGTGAGTGGAATGAGCAGTTCTTC	CASLPRGKGEWNEQFF
few	14	TRBJ2-3	.	TRBV29-1	TGCAGCCCCTGCACCAGGGAGGGCACAGATACGCAGTATTTT	CSPCTREGTDTQYF
few	14	TRBJ2-5	TRBD1	TRBV9	TGTGCCAGCAGCGAGGGACAGTTCCAAGAGACCCAGTACTTC	CASSEGQFQETQYF
.	13	TRBJ1-2	.	TRBV6-5	TGTGCCAGCAAGAGGGGTCCCGTTTATGGCTACACCTTC	CASKRGPVYGYTF
.	14	TRBJ1-2	.	TRBV15	TGTGCCACCAGCAGTAGAACGTCTAACTATGGCTACACCTTC	CATSSRTSNYGYTF
.	19	TRBJ1-5	.	TRBV5-1	TGCGCCAGCAGCTTGGGGCCAGGGAGCGGCGGCTATAGCAATCAGCCCCAGCATTTT	CASSLGPGSGGYSNQPQHF
.	15	TRBJ2-5	TRBD1	TRBV5-1	TGCGCCAGCAGCCTCCGACAGGGCCAGGGGGAGACCCAGTACTTC	CASSLRQGQGETQYF
.	15	TRBJ2-5	.	TRBV7-9	TGTGCCAGCAGCTCTGGACATGTTTCCCAAGAGACCCAGTACTTC	CASSSGHVSQETQYF
.	17	TRBJ2-7	TRBD2	TRBV20-1	TGCAGTGCTAGACTAGCGGGAGGGCTAAGCTCCTACAATGAGCAGTACTTC	CSARLAGGLSSYNEQYF
many	15	TRBJ2-6	.	TRBV6-1	TGTGCCAGCAGTCTAAGTGTCTCTGGGGCCAACGTCCTGACTTTC	CASSLSVSGANVLTF
.	15	TRBJ2-7	TRBD2	TRBV6-1	TGTGCCAGCAGTGCAAGGACTAGCGGCTACAATGAGCAGTACTTC	CASSARTSGYNEQYF
few	15	TRBJ2-7	.	TRBV4-1	TGCGCCAGCAGCCAAGATCACCAATCCTCCTACGAGCAGTACTTC	CASSQDHQSSYEQYF
.	11	TRBJ2-1	.	TRBV12-3/TRBV12-4	TGTGCCAGCAGTGGGACGGCGGGGCAGTTCTTC	CASSGTAGQFF
.	15	TRBJ2-1	TRBD2	TRBV6-5	TGTGCCAGCAGGCAGGGACTAGCGGTGTACAATGAGCAGTTCTTC	CASRQGLAVYNEQFF
.	17	TRBJ2-7	.	TRBV4-2	TGTGCCAGCAGCCAAGATCCTAGGGGCTGGGTGAGTTACGAGCAGTACTTC	CASSQDPRGWVSYEQYF
few	18	TRBJ2-7	TRBD1	TRBV4-1	TGCGCCAGCAGCCATGAACTTATAAGACAGGGACCATCCTACGAGCAGTACTTC	CASSHELIRQGPSYEQYF
.	14	TRBJ1-5	.	TRBV6-1	TGTGCCAGCAGTGAAAGGGCAGACAATCAGCCCCAGCATTTT	CASSERADNQPQHF
.	17	TRBJ2-1	TRBD2	TRBV6-4	TGTGCCAGCAGTGACCCCAAGCGGGGTGGTACCTACAATGAGCAGTTCTTC	CASSDPKRGGTYNEQFF